The source of this T cell receptor beta chain is a study of OX40 agonist ivuxolimab in advanced cancers. Study at large: The dose of intravenous ivuxolimab that patients received every 2 weeks ranged from 0.01 to 10 mg/kg.

The CDR3 length is 14 residues. Trimming left V 3 bases short and J 1 base short, with 10 bases between. Per the germline V gene, CDR1 is SGDLS and CDR2 is YYNGEE. A note on this clone: The antigen remains unidentified.

Points from the study as a whole: At doses 0.1 to 3.0 mg/kg, CD4+ and CD8+ clones expanded.

Libraries were prepared by immunoSEQ multiplex PCR; TCRdb keeps only in-frame clonotypes and omits some of them. The sample lists about 150,000 clones, 94% occurring once. This sequence joins TRBV9 and TRBJ2-5; the D gene could be TRBD1 or TRBD2 (5 bases each). This TCR derives from an adult with an advanced solid tumor such as melanoma, head and neck, liver or kidney cancer. Sequenced material: CD4+ or CD8+ T cells sorted from blood, taken in a trial of the OX40 agonist ivuxolimab. CDR3 nucleotide sequence: TGTGCCAGCAGCGCCGGGACCCGCCAAGAGACCCAGTACTTC. Residues: CASSAGTRQETQYF.